Listed below are T cell receptor beta chains from one sample, sequenced in a study of OX40 agonist ivuxolimab in advanced cancers. Profiling relied on immunoSEQ multiplex PCR, and the TCRdb table lists in-frame clones only, not all of them. The sample contains about 35,000 clones, 65% to 85% of which appear only once. The sequencing here drew on CD4+ or CD8+ T cells sorted from blood, taken in a trial of the OX40 agonist ivuxolimab. The receptors shown here come from an adult with an advanced solid tumor such as melanoma, head and neck, liver or kidney cancer. CDR3s include the opening cysteine and the closing phenylalanine or tryptophan.

v_gene	j_gene	CDR3aa
TRBV4-1	TRBJ2-7	CASSQDPTSYEQYF
TRBV6-4	TRBJ2-2	CASSRRFRAGELFF
TRBV5-4	TRBJ1-2	CASSLEELYGYTF
TRBV29-1	TRBJ1-4	CICRTNEKLFF
TRBV15	TRBJ2-5	CATSRGDSQETQYF
TRBV18	TRBJ2-3	CASSRGTGADTQYF
TRBV5-1	TRBJ2-2	CASSLTGTNTGELFF
TRBV6-6	TRBJ1-2	CASSYSTEPYGYTF
TRBV9	TRBJ2-3	CASSVHLSGTGDTQYF
TRBV19	TRBJ2-3	CASGDRGSRSPSTDTQYF
TRBV7-9	TRBJ1-3	CASSHSTGTGNTIYF
TRBV5-4	TRBJ1-3	CASSPSTGPGNTIYF
TRBV29-1	TRBJ1-5	CSVEGAGQPQHF
TRBV10-3	TRBJ1-3	CAISEGTRGNTIYF
TRBV7-6	TRBJ2-7	CASSSNGPPRAEQYF